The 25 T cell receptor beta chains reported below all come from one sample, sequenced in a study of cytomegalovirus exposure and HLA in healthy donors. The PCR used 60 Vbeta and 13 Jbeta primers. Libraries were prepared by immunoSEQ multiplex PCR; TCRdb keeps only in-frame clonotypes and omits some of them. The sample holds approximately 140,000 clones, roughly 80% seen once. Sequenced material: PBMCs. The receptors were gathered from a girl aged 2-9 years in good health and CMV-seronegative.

CDR3 sequence (DNA): TGTGCCAGCAGTTACGCGCGGACTAACTATGGCTACACCTTC. Translation: CASSYARTNYGYTF. This chain connects TRBV6-6 to TRBJ1-2; D is unresolved. Germline V gene data show CDR1 as MNHNY and CDR2 as SVGAGI (reference sequence). The CDR3 consists of 14 residues. Trimming removed 2 bases at V and 0 bases at J, with 7 bases between.

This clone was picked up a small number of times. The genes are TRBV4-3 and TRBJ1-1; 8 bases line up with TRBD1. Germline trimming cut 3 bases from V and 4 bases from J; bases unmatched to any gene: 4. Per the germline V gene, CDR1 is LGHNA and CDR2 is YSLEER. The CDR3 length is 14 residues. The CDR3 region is CASSQDRVSTEAFF. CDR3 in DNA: TGCGCCAGCAGCCAGGACAGGGTGAGCACTGAAGCTTTCTTT.

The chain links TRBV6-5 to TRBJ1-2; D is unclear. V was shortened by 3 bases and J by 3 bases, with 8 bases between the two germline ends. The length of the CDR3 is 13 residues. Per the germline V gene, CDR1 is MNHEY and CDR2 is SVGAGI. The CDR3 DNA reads TGTGCCAGCAGTTATCAACAATACTATGGCTACACCTTC. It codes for CASSYQQYYGYTF.

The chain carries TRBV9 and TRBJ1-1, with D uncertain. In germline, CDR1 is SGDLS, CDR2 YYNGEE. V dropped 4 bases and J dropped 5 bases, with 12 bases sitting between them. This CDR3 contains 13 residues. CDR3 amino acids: CASSPPRVTEAFF. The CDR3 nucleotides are TGTGCCAGCAGCCCACCTCGGGTTACTGAAGCTTTCTTT.

The CDR3 DNA sequence: TGTGCCAGCAGACGGAATGAGCAGTTCTTC. Protein: CASRRNEQFF. This chain joins TRBV28 and TRBJ2-1; D gene ambiguous. V was shortened by 6 bases and J by 7 bases, with 4 bases between the two germline ends. Germline values: CDR1 MDHEN, CDR2 SYDVKM. The CDR3 is 10 amino acids.

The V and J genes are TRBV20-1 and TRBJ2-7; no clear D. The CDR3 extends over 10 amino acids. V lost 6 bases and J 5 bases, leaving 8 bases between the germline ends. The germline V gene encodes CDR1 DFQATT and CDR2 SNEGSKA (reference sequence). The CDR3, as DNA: TGCAGTGCCTTAGCTAACGAGCAGTACTTC. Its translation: CSALANEQYF.

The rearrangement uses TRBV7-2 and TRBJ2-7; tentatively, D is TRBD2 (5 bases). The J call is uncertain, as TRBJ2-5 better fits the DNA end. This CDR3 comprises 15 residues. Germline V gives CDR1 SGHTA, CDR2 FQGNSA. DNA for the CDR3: TGTGCCAGCAGCTCCACCGGGATGAAAGAAGAGACCCAGTACTTC. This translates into CASSSTGMKEETQYF.

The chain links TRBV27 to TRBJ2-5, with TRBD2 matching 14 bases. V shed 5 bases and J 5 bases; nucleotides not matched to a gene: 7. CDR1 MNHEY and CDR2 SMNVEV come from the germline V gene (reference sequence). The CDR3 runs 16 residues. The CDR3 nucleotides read TGTGCCAGCAGTCTGACTAGCGGGAGGGCTTTTGAGACCCAGTACTTC. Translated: CASSLTSGRAFETQYF.

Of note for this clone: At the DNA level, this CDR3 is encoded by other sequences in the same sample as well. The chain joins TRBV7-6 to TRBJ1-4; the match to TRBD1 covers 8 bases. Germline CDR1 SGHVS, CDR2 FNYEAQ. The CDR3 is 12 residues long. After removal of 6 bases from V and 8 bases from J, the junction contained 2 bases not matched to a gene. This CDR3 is CASSRQGEKLFF. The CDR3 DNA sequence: TGTGCCAGCAGTCGACAGGGGGAAAAACTGTTTTTT.

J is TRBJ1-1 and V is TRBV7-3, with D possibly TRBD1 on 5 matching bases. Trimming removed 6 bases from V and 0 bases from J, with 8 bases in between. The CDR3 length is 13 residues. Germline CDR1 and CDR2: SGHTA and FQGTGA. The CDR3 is CASRQGVNTEAFF. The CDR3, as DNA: TGTGCCAGCAGGCAGGGTGTGAACACTGAAGCTTTCTTT.

Written as DNA, the CDR3 is TGTGCCAGCAGTTACTATCAGGGGCTCTACGAGCAGTACTTC. Its protein product is CASSYYQGLYEQYF. The V call is TRBV6-6, the J call TRBJ2-7; D is possibly TRBD1 (6 bases). The CDR3 has 14 amino acids. The V end was cut by 1 base, the J end by 3 bases, with 10 bases between. CDR1 is MNHNY and CDR2 is SVGAGI in the germline V gene (reference sequence).

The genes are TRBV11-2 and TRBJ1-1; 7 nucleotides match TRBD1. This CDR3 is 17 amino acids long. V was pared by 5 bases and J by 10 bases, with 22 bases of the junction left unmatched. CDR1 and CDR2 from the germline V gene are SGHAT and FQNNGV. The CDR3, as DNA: TGTGCCAGCAGCCATACAACCGACAGGGAAGACATACTACGAGCTTTCTTT. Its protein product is CASSHTTDREDILRAFF.

Here the CDR3 DNA reads TGTGCCAGCAGTTACAGAGCGGGGCATCAGCCCCAGCATTTT. Amino acid sequence: CASSYRAGHQPQHF. This chain links TRBV6-5 with TRBJ1-5; D perhaps matches TRBD1 (5 bases). Germline loops: CDR1 MNHEY, CDR2 SVGAGI. The V and J ends lost 2 bases and 5 bases respectively, with 10 bases between them. This CDR3 has 14 residues.

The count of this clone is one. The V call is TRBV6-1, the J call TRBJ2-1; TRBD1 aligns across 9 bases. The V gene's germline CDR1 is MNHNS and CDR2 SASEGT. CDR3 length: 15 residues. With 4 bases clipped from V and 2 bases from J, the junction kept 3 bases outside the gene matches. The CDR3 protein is CASSGTGVTYNEQFF. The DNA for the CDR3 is TGTGCCAGCAGTGGGACAGGGGTGACCTACAATGAGCAGTTCTTC.

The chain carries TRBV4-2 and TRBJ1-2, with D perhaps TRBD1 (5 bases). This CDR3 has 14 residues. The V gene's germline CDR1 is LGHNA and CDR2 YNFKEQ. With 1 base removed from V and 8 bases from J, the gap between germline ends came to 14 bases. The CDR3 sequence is CASSQVGGPRGYTF. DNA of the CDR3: TGTGCCAGCAGCCAAGTGGGGGGACCGAGGGGCTACACCTTC.

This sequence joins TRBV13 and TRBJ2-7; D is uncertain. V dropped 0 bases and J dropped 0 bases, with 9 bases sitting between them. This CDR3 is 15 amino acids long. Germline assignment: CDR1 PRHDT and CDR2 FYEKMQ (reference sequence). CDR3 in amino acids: CASSLGPRISYEQYF. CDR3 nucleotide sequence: TGTGCCAGCAGCTTAGGTCCCCGTATCTCCTACGAGCAGTACTTC.

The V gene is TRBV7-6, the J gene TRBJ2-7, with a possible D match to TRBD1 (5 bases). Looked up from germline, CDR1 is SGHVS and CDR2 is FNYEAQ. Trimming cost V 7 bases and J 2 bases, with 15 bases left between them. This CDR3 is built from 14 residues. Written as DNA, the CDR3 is TGTGCCAGCACCCCCCGCCAGGGAACCTACGAGCAGTACTTC. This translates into CASTPRQGTYEQYF.

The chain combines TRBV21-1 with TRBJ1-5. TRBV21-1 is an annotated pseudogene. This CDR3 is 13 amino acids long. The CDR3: CASSKAYYQPQHF. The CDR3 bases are TGTGCCAGCAGCAAAGCCTATTATCAGCCCCAGCATTTT.

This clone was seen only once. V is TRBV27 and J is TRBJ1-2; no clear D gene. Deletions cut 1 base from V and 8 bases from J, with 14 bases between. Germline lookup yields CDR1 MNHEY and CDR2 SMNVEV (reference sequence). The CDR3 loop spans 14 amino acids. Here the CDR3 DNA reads TGTGCCAGCAGTTTATACCCAGGTCCGTACGGCTACACCTTC. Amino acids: CASSLYPGPYGYTF.

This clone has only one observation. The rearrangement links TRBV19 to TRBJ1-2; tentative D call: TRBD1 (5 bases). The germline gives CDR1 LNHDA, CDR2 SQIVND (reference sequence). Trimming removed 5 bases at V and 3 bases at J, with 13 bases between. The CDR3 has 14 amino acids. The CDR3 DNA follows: TGTGCCAGTAGTCCTGCTGGGGGGGACTATGGCTACACCTTC. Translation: CASSPAGGDYGYTF.

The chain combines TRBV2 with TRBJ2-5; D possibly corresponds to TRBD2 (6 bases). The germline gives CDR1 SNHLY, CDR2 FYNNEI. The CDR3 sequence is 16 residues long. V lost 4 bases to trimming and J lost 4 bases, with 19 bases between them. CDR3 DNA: TGTGCCAGCAGTGTTGAAGCGGGCCGATCGGGAGAGACCCAGTACTTC. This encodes CASSVEAGRSGETQYF.

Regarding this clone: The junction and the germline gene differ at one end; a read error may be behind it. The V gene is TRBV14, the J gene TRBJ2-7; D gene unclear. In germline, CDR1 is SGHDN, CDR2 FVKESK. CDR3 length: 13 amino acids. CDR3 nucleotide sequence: TGTGCCAGCAGCCAAGATCACGATCTTCCGGTGGACTTC. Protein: CASSQDHDLPVDF.

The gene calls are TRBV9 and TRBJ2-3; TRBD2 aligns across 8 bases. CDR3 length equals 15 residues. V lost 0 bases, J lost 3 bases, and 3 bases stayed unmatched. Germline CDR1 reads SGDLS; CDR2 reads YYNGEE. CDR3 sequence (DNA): TGTGCCAGCAGCGTAGGGTCGGGAGGGACAGATACGCAGTATTTT. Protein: CASSVGSGGTDTQYF.

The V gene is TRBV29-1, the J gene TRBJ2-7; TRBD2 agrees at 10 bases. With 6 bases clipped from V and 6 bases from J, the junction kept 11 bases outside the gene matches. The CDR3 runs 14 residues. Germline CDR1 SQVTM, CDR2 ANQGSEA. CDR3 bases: TGCAGCGTCGATCCAAGCGGGAGGGCCGCCGAGCAGTACTTC. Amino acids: CSVDPSGRAAEQYF.

The CDR3 DNA follows: TGTGCCAGCAGTGGTCCTAGCGAGACTGGGTCCTACGAGCAGTACTTC. Its protein product is CASSGPSETGSYEQYF. The V and J genes are TRBV27 and TRBJ2-5; D is perhaps TRBD2 (6 bases). The better agreement between TRBJ2-7 and the DNA end casts doubt on the J call. The germline V gene encodes CDR1 MNHEY and CDR2 SMNVEV (reference sequence). The CDR3 sequence is 16 residues long.